This T cell receptor (beta chain) was identified during a study of blood T cell repertoires in COVID-19. TCRdb keeps only in-frame clones here, not all; method: immunoSEQ multiplex PCR. This sample has around 220,000 clones, with about 93% found just once. The CDR3 consists of 15 residues. Germline CDR1 reads ENHRY; CDR2 reads SYGVKD. Trimming at V came to 3 bases and at J to 5 bases, leaving 7 bases not matched to a gene. This chain joins TRBV10-3 and TRBJ2-1; the match to TRBD2 covers 7 bases. The TCR sequence derives from a woman aged 18-30 years who had recovered from COVID-19. The sample consisted of PBMCs or T cells enriched from blood (not recorded which). This CDR3 reads CAISDNQRGHNEQFF. The DNA of the CDR3 is TGTGCCATCAGTGACAACCAGCGGGGCCACAATGAGCAGTTCTTC.